What follows describes a single T cell receptor (beta chain). The clone's antigen remains unknown. No clone much larger than this one lies a single base away; base qualities are absent. This entry belongs to a study of cytomegalovirus exposure and HLA in healthy donors (dated by TCRdb to the late 2010s). Looking at the study overall: An earlier analysis of around 600 of the donors reported 276 Gb of sequence data and some 100 million unique TCR beta sequences from roughly 180 million T cells. Around 320 gigabases of sequencing data and tens of millions of unique TCR sequences were included in an early release covering about 600 HLA-typed donors. The genetic ancestry cluster associated with self-reported Caucasian donors included 80% to 90% of the roughly 380 genotyped donors. The study was designed to test whether signatures of past pathogen exposure could be identified by cataloging public T cell receptors. The study profiled the T cell repertoires of hundreds of subjects by immunosequencing and related them to cytomegalovirus serostatus. Along with the roughly 610-subject first cohort, a separate validation cohort of over a hundred different subjects was used. High-throughput TCR immunosequencing, statistical association of individual TCRs with disease status, and machine learning were combined to predict cytomegalovirus infection status. To study patterns of TCR occurrence, a later analysis re-analyzed previously published TCR beta repertoires from 666 donors and added high-resolution HLA genotyping. Rather than using new phenotypic data, the later analysis identified candidate immune exposures from TCR beta sequences and from how often those sequences occurred across donors. To decide whether each TCR beta V gene segment behaved as functional or pseudogenic, an earlier analysis of 587 of the donors relied on high-throughput TCR beta sequencing. Donor age, sex, ethnicity and CMV serostatus were compiled together with the repertoire data. In a later genetic analysis, genome-wide SNP genotypes for about three fifths of the roughly 670 donors were used, and that subset was treated as a discovery cohort. Every repertoire in the discovery cohort had been generated on one and the same sequencing platform. Both class I and class II loci were covered by HLA typing, at four-digit resolution. Typing coverage differed by locus: A, B, C, DRB1 and DQB1 were typed in roughly 629-640 donors, DQA1 in 500 to 550, DPA1 in 606, and DPB1 in 472. Because of strong linkage in the cohort, five DR-DQ haplotypes were treated as single units for association and clustering. Among approximately 370 genotyped donors of the cohort, an average of approximately 200,000 unique TCR beta nucleotide sequences was sequenced per donor, of which about 18% were non-productive. Study-level results and caveats: A later genetic analysis associated a missense DCLRE1C variant with V-gene and J-gene trimming of TCR beta chains, and an independent cohort replicated the association. Presence/absence analyses assumed roughly uniform sequencing depth across donors, an assumption that may not hold. The study listed 150 to 200 TCR beta chains as associated with cytomegalovirus. According to a later genetic analysis, donors in an Asian-associated ancestry cluster had fewer N-insertions in productive TCRs than the roughly 670-donor mean. A later analysis found that TCR association rates varied across HLA loci, with DRB1 alleles showing the most associated TCRs and HLA-C alleles the fewest. Some IMGT-functional V segments, including TRBV6-2 and TRBV6-3, could not be distinguished by the 87-base-pair reads and were therefore excluded. In both the original and validation cohorts, the classifier was reported to diagnose cytomegalovirus status with high specificity and sensitivity. While some public TCRs were present in many individuals, most TCR sequences turned up only very rarely across donors. Strong co-occurrence of HLA alleles, especially DR and DQ, made assigning TCR associations to individual alleles difficult. Immune exposure information for the cohort was limited to CMV serostatus. A later analysis associated 15,000 to 20,000 TCR beta sequences with specific HLA alleles at a false discovery rate of 0.05. Because counts were too low, roughly 17 rarely observed V segments, including chromosome 9 orphons, were left out of the earlier analysis of 587 of the donors. It was suggested by the authors that the approach could potentially be generalized to other disease states and immunological phenotypes. In a later analysis, HLA-associated TCR beta chains were found to be more clonally expanded and to have lower generation probabilities than equally common non-associated chains. A further reported finding was that TCR beta sequences accurately predicted the HLA-A and HLA-B alleles for most subjects in the first cohort. In vitro tests confirmed that three of the cytomegalovirus-associated TCR beta chains recognize cytomegalovirus antigens. A later analysis reported that several top co-occurrence clusters appeared linked to parvovirus B19, influenza, CMV and Epstein-Barr virus. Linkage disequilibrium might explain the correlated functional status among segregating V segments, but an unknown experimental factor could not be ruled out. A cluster of highly shared sequence variants was judged likely to represent a technical artifact of the sequencing pipeline. In an earlier analysis of approximately 590 of the donors, most TCR beta V segments appeared in productive rearrangements about 87% or about 30% of the time, broadly matching IMGT annotations. In a later analysis, most CMV-associated TCR beta chains were found to appear HLA-restricted, with HLA associations seemingly driven largely by CMV exposure. Because HLA typing was missing for some donors at each locus, association tests included only the typed subset. The cohort was sequenced for TCR beta chains only, and without alpha or paired-chain data the features that could be detected were limited.

V and J lose 5 bases and 0 bases, and a span of 10 bases separates them. CDR1 and CDR2 are drawn from the germline V gene (reference sequence): GTSNPN, SVGIG. From the cysteine up to the phenylalanine, the CDR3 has a length of 13 residues. The entry retains the CDR3 DNA only, 39 bases that are in frame from base 1. The cohort consisted of 650 to 700 healthy bone marrow donors. At the time of sampling, all cohort members were nominally healthy, though unrecorded immune exposures were likely present. The donor tested CMV seronegative, placing the donor among the 300 to 450 seronegative members of the cohort. Every donor gave a peripheral blood sample, and the peripheral blood mononuclear cells from that sample were used for TCR beta sequencing. Genomic DNA extraction from the blood cell samples was performed with the Qiagen DNeasy Blood Extraction Kit. Receptors were amplified or captured by the immunoSEQ multiplex PCR assay. For the multiplex PCR, a mixture combining 60 forward primers for TCR Vbeta segments and 13 reverse primers for TCR Jbeta segments was used. The CDR3 region of rearranged TCR beta genes was amplified from genomic DNA with a multiplex PCR assay. The Illumina HiSeq System was used to sequence the amplified TCR beta libraries as 87-base-pair reads. As for the authors' bioinformatics: In a later analysis, tens of millions of unique TCR beta chains were counted across the approximately 670 repertoires, and approximately 11 million of these chains were shared by at least two donors. Raw reads were error-corrected and collapsed into unique sequences with a nearest-neighbor algorithm that merged closely related sequences to remove PCR and sequencing errors. CDR3 sequences were aligned to IMGT reference sequences to assign V, D and J gene segments. For a sequence to be retained, a match of at least six nucleotides to both a V gene segment and a J gene segment was required. A rearrangement was called productive if the CDR3 had no stop codons and remained in frame with V and J, and every other rearrangement was called non-productive. CDR3 was defined according to IMGT convention as the region running from the second conserved V-encoded cysteine to the conserved J-encoded phenylalanine. In an earlier analysis of around 570 of the donors, sequences lacking an unambiguous match to a single V gene segment were excluded. An earlier analysis of a few hundred of the donors classified V segments as functional when productive rearrangements were above 56.7% and as segregating when the standard deviation between donors was above 5%. A statistical classification framework was built to diagnose cytomegalovirus status from the catalog of TCR beta chain sequences. In a later analysis, V and J genes were assigned by comparing TCR nucleotide sequences against IMGT/GENE-DB human TR gene sequences. In a later analysis, CDR3 sequences and most-parsimonious VDJ recombination scenarios were assigned using the TCRdist pipeline. In a later analysis, each TCR beta chain was defined by its CDR3 amino acid sequence together with its V-gene family, and reads without a unique V-gene family were excluded. In a later analysis, approximately 590 highly shared, low-generation-probability nucleotide sequences were removed to address suspected cross-contamination and a sequencing artifact. In a later analysis, a clonal expansion index was calculated for each public chain from normalized within-repertoire ranks of inferred template counts. Generation probabilities in a later analysis came from a VDJ recombination model fitted to out-of-frame rearrangements, and those results were checked against IGoR. In a later analysis, hypergeometric tests were used to score TCR-TCR, TCR-HLA and TCR-CMV co-occurrence, with a repertoire-size bias correction applied to TCR pairs. In a later analysis, false discovery rates were estimated by permuting HLA or CMV assignments 20 times. In a later analysis, co-occurring TCRs were grouped using DBSCAN, with TCRdist sequence similarity added in when clustering inside HLA-allele-positive subsets. Repertoires with fewer than 30,000 or more than 120,000 public chains, plus five repertoires with anomalous nucleotide sharing, were excluded from co-occurrence clustering. This is the immuneACCESS table as TCRdb keeps it, with only in-frame sequences that have V and J called. A part of the clones is gone; compared with another copy, unresolved V genes explain less than half, and the rest is unexplained. The V and J calls and clone size come from that table; D and trimming were worked out from the DNA. Present in this sample are fewer than 70,000 clones, roughly 80% of which were seen just once. Approximately 1.7% of the sample goes to the ten largest clones.

The sequencing input was PBMCs. This TCR came from a man in his forties or fifties in good health and CMV-seronegative. The sequence is built from TRBV30 and TRBJ1-2; a weak D assignment points to TRBD1 (6 bases agree). The DNA is TGTGCCTGGGTGGACAGCGCTAACTATGGCTACACCTTC. This sequence encodes CAWVDSANYGYTF. The CDR3, completed at both ends by the reference TRBV30 and TRBJ1-2 genes, gives the full variable domain SQTIHQWPATLVQPVGSPLSLECTVEGTSNPNLYWYRQAAGRGLQLLFYSVGIGQISSEVPQNLSASRPQDRQFILSSKKLLLSDSGFYLCAWVDSANYGYTFGSGTRLTVV.